This TCR beta chain comes out of a study of beta chain features in type 1 diabetes. What was sequenced were expressed TCRB transcripts, since all of the isolated RNA had been reverse transcribed. Method: immunoSEQ multiplex PCR; TCRdb's copy keeps in-frame clones and lacks some. The repertoire holds over 700,000 clones, with under 20% as singletons. Germline-derived CDR1 and CDR2 are LNHNV and YYDKDF (reference sequence). Deletions cut 0 bases from V and 6 bases from J, with 6 bases between. The CDR3 sequence is 12 residues long. The sequence came from a woman younger than 35 in good health. V is TRBV15 and J is TRBJ2-7; D is unclear. What was sequenced was naive CD4+ T cells from blood. The CDR3 bases are TGTGCCACCAGCAGAGATATTGGCGAGCAGTACTTC. Encoded protein: CATSRDIGEQYF.